Included here is one TCR beta chain sequence, with context. Its target is unknown. There are 15 residues in the CDR3. V lost 3 bases and J lost 10; bases outside the gene matches: 8. Germline V CDR1 and CDR2: LGHDT, YNNKEL (reference sequence). TCRdb ran MiXCR on the reads and lists one entry per CDR3 protein. Of roughly 860,000 distinct CDR3 sequences listed, about 33% are singletons. This entry belongs to a study of T cell repertoires in cytomegalovirus infection. Whole-study context: Recently identified HLA-C-restricted and well-studied HLA-B-restricted CMV epitopes were used. Public TCR beta signatures indicated both CMV infection and matching HLA type. Study-level findings and limits: CMV-specific TCR beta clonotypes restricted by HLA-C were the ones dominating the ex vivo response. Of the TCR beta families, the public ones yielded a cumulative frequency that identified carriers of CMV plus the relevant HLA.

The clonotype was recovered from a human donor in good health (CMV status not recorded). Some clones in this sample may be carry-over from other donors' samples. The chain has TRBV3-1 and TRBJ1-6, with 8 positions matching TRBD1. Sequenced here: cultured CD8+ T cells from PBMCs, sampled from culture after CMV antigen stimulation. The CDR3 coding sequence is TGTGCCAGCAGCCATAGCCGGGACAGGACCTCACCCCTCCACTTT. It translates to CASSHSRDRTSPLHF.